One sample yielded the 20 T cell receptor beta chains listed below, sequenced in a study of blood T cell repertoires in COVID-19. Assay: immunoSEQ multiplex PCR; the TCRdb copy retains only in-frame clones and omits some. The sample yields roughly 250,000 clones, roughly nine tenths seen once. Input material: peripheral blood. These receptors all stem from a man aged 55 to 70 who had recovered from COVID-19.

The CDR3 spells CASSQDWRSSGEPTLRRGTGELFF. The DNA of the CDR3 is TGTGCCAGCAGCCAAGATTGGAGGTCTAGCGGGGAACCAACACTCCGTCGAGGCACCGGGGAGCTGTTTTTT. The V gene is TRBV14, the J gene TRBJ2-2, with TRBD2 identical over 9 bases. With V trimmed by 0 bases and J by 4 bases, 27 bases remained unmatched. Germline assignment: CDR1 SGHDN and CDR2 FVKESK. This CDR3 region has 24 residues.

This sequence joins TRBV5-4 and TRBJ2-7; D possibly corresponds to TRBD1 (6 bases). Germline CDR1 is SGHNT and CDR2 is YYREEE (reference sequence). The CDR3 is 14 amino acids. V dropped 0 bases and J dropped 6 bases, with 13 bases sitting between them. The CDR3 here is CASSLDQGTREQYF. Written as DNA, the CDR3 is TGTGCCAGCAGCTTGGATCAGGGGACCCGCGAGCAGTACTTC. Looking up the rest from reference TRBV5-4 and TRBJ2-7 gives the full variable domain: ETGVTQSPTHLIKTRGQQVTLRCSSQSGHNTVSWYQQALGQGPQFIFQYYREEENGRGNFPPRFSGLQFPNYSSELNVNALELDDSALYLCASSLDQGTREQYFGPGTRLTVT.

The genes are TRBV2 and TRBJ1-4; a possible D gene is TRBD1 (6 bases). V shed 4 bases and J shed 0 bases, with 15 bases lying between them. The germline gives CDR1 SNHLY, CDR2 FYNNEI. The CDR3 contains 17 residues. The CDR3 loop reads CASSVDRGTATNEKLFF. The CDR3 DNA sequence: TGTGCCAGCAGTGTTGATAGGGGGACCGCAACTAATGAAAAACTGTTTTTT.

This chain connects TRBV30 to TRBJ1-5; 7 bases match TRBD1. CDR3 size: 14 residues. CDR1 is GTSNPN and CDR2 is SVGIG in the germline V gene (reference sequence). V shed 4 bases, J shed 4 bases, and the junction held 7 bases outside the gene matches. The CDR3 reads CAWNLGTVNQPQHF. CDR3 in DNA: TGTGCCTGGAACCTTGGGACAGTAAATCAGCCCCAGCATTTT.

This clone was counted only a few times. The chain links TRBV9 to TRBJ2-1; the match to TRBD2 covers 11 bases. Germline assignment: CDR1 SGDLS and CDR2 YYNGEE. CDR3 length: 17 amino acids. With 4 bases clipped from V and 0 bases from J, the junction kept 6 bases outside the gene matches. Here the CDR3 DNA reads TGTGCCAGCAGCCCCACTAGCGGGGGACCCTCCTACAATGAGCAGTTCTTC. Encoded protein: CASSPTSGGPSYNEQFF.

V gene TRBV29-1 combines with J gene TRBJ2-7; tentatively, D is TRBD2 (5 bases). Germline CDR1 and CDR2: SQVTM and ANQGSEA. The CDR3 spans 13 residues. Trimming took off 3 bases at V and 0 bases at J, with 9 bases between the two ends. The CDR3 coding sequence is TGCAGCGTTGAGACCGGGAACTCCTACGAGCAGTACTTC. It translates to CSVETGNSYEQYF.

CDR3 residues: CASSLVPGVAYQETQYF. DNA of the CDR3: TGCGCCAGCAGCTTGGTCCCAGGGGTCGCATACCAAGAGACCCAGTACTTC. This chain connects TRBV5-1 to TRBJ2-5; TRBD1 is a possible D gene (6 bases). The V gene's germline CDR1 is SGHRS and CDR2 YFSETQ. The CDR3 totals 17 residues. Trimming removed 0 bases from V and 0 bases from J, with 15 bases in between.

This chain uses TRBV4-1 with TRBJ2-1, with 9 bases fitting TRBD2. Germline trimming cut 8 bases from V and 6 bases from J; bases unmatched to any gene: 8. The CDR3 loop spans 14 amino acids. Germline lookup yields CDR1 MGHRA and CDR2 YSYEKL. In DNA form, the CDR3 reads TGCGCCAGCTTTGGCGGGGGGGCCGTCAATGAGCAGTTCTTC. This sequence encodes CASFGGGAVNEQFF.

This chain joins TRBV19 and TRBJ1-1; perhaps TRBD1 as D (6 bases). The CDR3 spans 14 residues. Germline CDR1 and CDR2: LNHDA and SQIVND (reference sequence). Trimming shortened V by 7 bases and J by 0 bases, and 12 bases separated the two germline ends. The CDR3 region is CASTPQGLNTEAFF. The CDR3 bases are TGTGCCAGTACCCCACAGGGACTGAACACTGAAGCTTTCTTT. Complete variable domain (other parts from reference TRBV19 and TRBJ1-1): DGGITQSPKYLFRKEGQNVTLSCEQNLNHDAMYWYRQDPGQGLRLIYYSQIVNDFQKGDIAEGYSVSREKKESFPLTVTSAQKNPTAFYLCASTPQGLNTEAFFGQGTRLTVV.

The chain carries TRBV2 and TRBJ1-2; D may be TRBD1 (6 bases). Germline V CDR1 and CDR2: SNHLY, FYNNEI. V shed 10 bases and J shed 8 bases, with 23 bases lying between them. The CDR3 is 14 residues long. The CDR3 DNA follows: TGTGCCAACGTGAAACAGGGAGCCGGGGAAGGCTACACCTTC. This translates into CANVKQGAGEGYTF.

The CDR3 region is CASSFELAGANEQFF. The CDR3 bases are TGCGCCAGCAGCTTTGAACTAGCGGGCGCCAATGAGCAGTTCTTC. The chain carries TRBV5-1 and TRBJ2-1, with TRBD2 identical over 9 bases. The V segment lost 2 bases and the J segment 6 bases; nucleotides outside the gene matches: 6. The CDR3 runs to 15 residues. CDR1 and CDR2 from the germline V gene are SGHRS and YFSETQ.

This chain joins TRBV19 and TRBJ2-5, with 7 positions matching TRBD1. V lost 1 base and J lost 2; bases outside the gene matches: 4. The CDR3 is made up of 15 amino acids. Germline V gene sequence: CDR1 LNHDA, CDR2 SQIVND (reference sequence). CDR3 amino acids: CASSIGPGGQETQYF. In nucleotides, the CDR3 is TGTGCCAGTAGTATAGGGCCAGGGGGACAAGAGACCCAGTACTTC.

The count of this clone is one. The chain links TRBV6-1 to TRBJ2-7; TRBD2 aligns across 8 bases. Germline lookup yields CDR1 MNHNS and CDR2 SASEGT. Trimming cost V 1 base and J 3 bases; bases outside gene matches: 5. CDR3 length: 15 amino acids. The CDR3 bases are TGTGCCAGCAGTGAAGGGGGACTAGGAGGCTACGAGCAGTACTTC. Translated: CASSEGGLGGYEQYF.

The rearrangement links TRBV12-3 or TRBV12-4 to TRBJ2-7; no clear D. The CDR3 runs 12 residues. The ends were cut back, 1 base at V and 4 bases at J, with 5 bases in the middle. In DNA, the CDR3 is TGTGCCAGCAGTTTAGGCAGTTACGAGCAGTACTTC. This codes for CASSLGSYEQYF.

The chain carries TRBV4-2 and TRBJ2-7, with 7 bases aligning to TRBD2. Germline V gene data show CDR1 as LGHNA and CDR2 as YNFKEQ. The CDR3 runs to 15 residues. After removal of 4 bases from V and 3 bases from J, the junction contained 9 bases not matched to a gene. The CDR3 DNA follows: TGTGCCAGCAGCCCCCGGGCAGCGGGGAGCTACGAGCAGTACTTC. Translation: CASSPRAAGSYEQYF.

The chain recombines TRBV18 with TRBJ2-1; D unclear. Germline V CDR1 and CDR2: KGHSH, LQKENI. This CDR3 contains 14 residues. The ends were cut back, 0 bases at V and 5 bases at J, with 8 bases in the middle. CDR3 in DNA: TGTGCCAGCTCACCACCGTCGGTAGACAATGAGCAGTTCTTC. As protein: CASSPPSVDNEQFF.

The rearrangement uses TRBV18 and TRBJ2-3; D gene unclear. The germline CDR1 and CDR2 sequences are KGHSH and LQKENI. The V gene lost 3 bases and the J gene lost 4 bases, with 5 bases spanning the gap. The CDR3 length is 12 residues. CDR3 DNA: TGTGCCAGCTCACCTTTCGCAGATACGCAGTATTTT. Its protein is CASSPFADTQYF.

The chain joins TRBV7-9 to TRBJ1-2; unclear D gene. V was trimmed by 5 bases and J by 1 base, leaving 11 bases between them. The CDR3 is 14 amino acids. Germline assignment: CDR1 SEHNR and CDR2 FQNEAQ (reference sequence). CDR3 bases: TGTGCCAGCAGCCTCCAGGCTTTTAACTATGGCTACACCTTC. Its protein is CASSLQAFNYGYTF. Full variable domain (rest looked up from reference TRBV7-9 and TRBJ1-2): DTGVSQNPRHKITKRGQNVTFRCDPISEHNRLYWYRQTLGQGPEFLTYFQNEAQLEKSRLLSDRFSAERPKGSFSTLEIQRTEQGDSAMYLCASSLQAFNYGYTFGSGTRLTVV.

This rearrangement joins TRBV6-1 to TRBJ1-1; a weak D match, TRBD1 (6 bases). The CDR3 totals 16 residues. Trimming stripped 4 bases from V and 1 base from J, with 16 bases between. The germline V gene encodes CDR1 MNHNS and CDR2 SASEGT. The CDR3 nucleotides read TGTGCCAGCAGTGGACCCGGGGGGCCGCGGAACACTGAAGCTTTCTTT. Its translation: CASSGPGGPRNTEAFF.

The DNA for the CDR3 is TGTGCCAGCTCCAGAGGCCGGAGCTCCTATAATTCACCCCTCCACTTT. Protein sequence: CASSRGRSSYNSPLHF. The chain employs TRBV28 and TRBJ1-6; D unclear. This CDR3 is built from 16 residues. Looked up from germline, CDR1 is MDHEN and CDR2 is SYDVKM. V was trimmed by 8 bases and J by 0 bases, leaving 14 bases between them.